The present T cell receptor (beta chain) was sequenced within a study of sequential checkpoint blockade in melanoma (dated by TCRdb to 2018 to 2020). Some background on the complete study: Patients were assigned by 1:1 randomization to either first-line nivolumab followed by ipilimumab (arm A) or ipilimumab followed by nivolumab (arm B). Maintenance nivolumab came after each of the two trial sequences. General conclusions and limits of the study: The model for predicting response that combines TCR metrics with mutation burden needs to be validated in larger, independent patient cohorts.

This clone was found once. Its antigen remains unidentified. No qualities accompany the bases; no much larger clone lies one base away. Reading the germline V gene gives CDR1 SGDLS and CDR2 YYNGEE. The CDR3, cysteine through phenylalanine, is 15 amino acids long. This entry keeps only the CDR3 DNA: 45 bases, framed from base 1. Trimmed from V: 0 bases; trimmed from J: 2 bases; junction bases lacking a gene match: 4. The immunoSEQ Assay was used to immunosequence TCRbeta CDR3 regions from genomic DNA. Genomic DNA was amplified by bias-controlled multiplex PCR before high-throughput sequencing. The source study handled its data this way. To quantify the absolute abundance of each unique TCRbeta CDR3 region, the sequences were collapsed and filtered. Clonality, defined as 1 minus Pielou's evenness, was calculated using only productive rearrangements. A previously published method was used to identify clones with significantly greater frequencies in on-treatment samples than in baseline samples. Imported from immuneACCESS, the table was reduced by TCRdb to in-frame sequences with V and J called. These copies leave out some clones; in studies compared against another copy, an unresolved V gene accounts for under half, and the cause of the remainder is not known. V and J calls and clone size are as listed in that table; D and trimming were resolved from the DNA. Counted in this sample were more than 9,500 clones; less than 70% of them appeared once. In total, the top ten clones hold about 25% of the sample.

In light of the paper, this sample's treatment or condition label describes: randomized to nivolumab then ipilimumab (arm A) or the reverse (arm B). None of the trial patients had been given prior DNA-damaging chemotherapy. Live CD3+CD8+ cells negative for CD19 and CD56 were sorted from thawed PBMCs on a FACS Aria II flow cytometer. The samples were obtained from melanoma patients enrolled in CheckMate 064, an open-label, randomized phase II trial testing sequential checkpoint blockade. Peripheral blood mononuclear cells were collected by leukapheresis, purified with Ficoll-Paque, and frozen in human serum with roughly 9.9% DMSO. Purity of sorted blood CD3+CD8+ cells was verified at >98% immediately after sorting, followed by DNA extraction.

The receptor comes from a human donor with melanoma. Material: CD8+ T cells sorted from blood (inferred from file names), obtained from a patient given nivolumab and ipilimumab in sequence. The sequence links TRBV9 to TRBJ2-7, with 8 central nucleotides matching TRBD2. Here is the DNA: TGTGCCAGCAGCGTAGGGCGGGGGGCCCCCTACGAGCAGTACTTC. Translated, it gives CASSVGRGAPYEQYF.